These 13 T cell receptor beta chains were sequenced from one sample in a study of T-cell memory formation after mild COVID-19. TCRdb used MiXCR to reprocess the 5' RACE reads, holding one entry per CDR3 protein. Altogether about 290,000 distinct CDR3 sequences are present, approximately 15% being singletons, with the ten largest covering 22%. Specimen: PBMCs or a T cell subset sorted from them (not recorded which). The receptors derive from a man aged 18 to 29 who had mild COVID-19 (a few samples of this study predate the infection). Cell type and time point are not known.

This clonotype is judged medium-sized. V is TRBV5-6 and J is TRBJ1-2, with TRBD1 matching over 7 bases. Per germline, CDR1 SGHDT and CDR2 YYEEEE. The junction had 7 bases not matched to a gene; V was cut back by 1 base and J by 4 bases. The CDR3 runs to 15 residues. CDR3: CASSLPGQLTYGYTF. The CDR3 DNA sequence: TGTGCCAGCAGCTTGCCGGGACAGTTAACCTATGGCTACACCTTC.

Only a few counts were recorded for this clonotype. The chain joins TRBV20-1 to TRBJ1-2; D is uncertain. The CDR3 is 9 residues long. CDR1 and CDR2 (germline): DFQATT, SNEGSKA (reference sequence). The ends were cut back, 2 bases at V and 8 bases at J, with 3 bases in the middle. The CDR3 bases are TGCAGTGCTAGAAGGGGCTACACCTTC. Its translation is CSARRGYTF.

This clonotype was found a few times. The chain couples TRBV6-4 to TRBJ2-1, with 9 bases lining up with TRBD2. V was pared by 6 bases and J by 4 bases, with 7 bases of the junction left unmatched. Germline CDR1 and CDR2: MRHNA and SNTAGT. The CDR3 sequence is 15 residues long. Here the CDR3 DNA reads TGTGCCAGCAGCGTTACTAGCGGGCGATACAATGAGCAGTTCTTC. It specifies CASSVTSGRYNEQFF.

V gene TRBV19 combines with J gene TRBJ2-3, with a weak D call TRBD2 (6 bases). This CDR3 has 16 residues. CDR1 and CDR2 (germline): LNHDA, SQIVND (reference sequence). With 4 bases removed from V and 6 bases from J, the gap between germline ends came to 20 bases. CDR3 protein: CASSTPLGGSSDTQYF. CDR3 coding DNA: TGTGCCAGTAGTACCCCCCTTGGGGGGTCCTCTGATACGCAGTATTTT.

Written as DNA, the CDR3 is TGTGCCAGCACCCCTGGCGGGGGCGGAGAGCAGTACGTC. This encodes CASTPGGGGEQYV. The chain is built from TRBV28 and TRBJ2-7; the D gene is possibly TRBD2 (7 bases). The CDR3 has 13 amino acids. Per the germline V gene, CDR1 is MDHEN and CDR2 is SYDVKM. Trimming removed 7 bases from V and 7 bases from J, with 17 bases in between.

This clonotype was found a few times. V and J are TRBV12-3 or TRBV12-4 and TRBJ2-2; D is uncertain. This CDR3 contains 12 residues. V lost 3 bases and J 6 bases, leaving 5 bases between the germline ends. CDR3 sequence (DNA): TGTGCCAGCAGTTTCGGGCCCGGGGAGCTGTTTTTT. Translated, it gives CASSFGPGELFF.

CDR3 protein: CAISESAGGHSNQPQHF. The DNA for the CDR3 is TGTGCCATCAGTGAGTCGGCAGGAGGGCATAGCAATCAGCCCCAGCATTTT. The chain employs TRBV10-3 and TRBJ1-5; D call uncertain. This CDR3 region has 17 residues. Germline assignment: CDR1 ENHRY and CDR2 SYGVKD. V lost 0 bases and J lost 0, with 12 bases in between.

The chain links TRBV9 to TRBJ2-5; D may be TRBD2 (5 bases). CDR3 size: 16 residues. Trimming took 0 bases from V and 4 from J, leaving 16 bases between them. Germline V gene sequence: CDR1 SGDLS, CDR2 YYNGEE. This CDR3 is CASSVGPQEGRETQYF. CDR3 nucleotide sequence: TGTGCCAGCAGCGTAGGTCCCCAAGAGGGTCGAGAGACCCAGTACTTC.

The rearrangement links TRBV12-3 or TRBV12-4 to TRBJ2-7; D might be TRBD2 (6 bases). Trimming pared 3 bases from V and 1 base from J, leaving 10 bases between. The CDR3 has 14 amino acids. The CDR3 loop is CASSLGLASYEQYF. The CDR3 DNA reads TGTGCCAGCAGTTTGGGCCTAGCGTCCTACGAGCAGTACTTC.

The chain joins TRBV20-1 to TRBJ2-1; TRBD2 agrees at 9 bases. Germline values: CDR1 DFQATT, CDR2 SNEGSKA (reference sequence). This CDR3 has 17 residues. Losses at the gene ends were 3 bases for V and 3 bases for J; bases not matched to a gene: 12. CDR3: CSASNPNSGGLYNEQFF. CDR3 in DNA: TGCAGTGCTAGCAATCCGAATAGCGGGGGCCTCTACAATGAGCAGTTCTTC.

The chain combines TRBV20-1 with TRBJ2-4; no clear D. Germline CDR1 is DFQATT and CDR2 is SNEGSKA (reference sequence). Deletions cut 5 bases from V and 6 bases from J, with 17 bases between. The CDR3 runs 14 residues. Here the CDR3 reads CSAFTSDSGNIQYF. The CDR3 coding sequence is TGCAGTGCTTTCACCTCAGATTCGGGAAACATTCAGTACTTC.

This clonotype was found a few times. The chain combines TRBV5-1 with TRBJ2-3; D perhaps matches TRBD1 (6 bases). The CDR3 runs 12 residues. Germline V gene lookup returns CDR1 SGHRS and CDR2 YFSETQ. Trimming pared 0 bases from V and 10 bases from J, leaving 9 bases between. CDR3 loop: CASSLEQGAQYF. The CDR3 coding sequence is TGCGCCAGCAGCTTGGAACAGGGAGCGCAGTATTTT.

This clonotype showed up just a few times. V and J are TRBV7-8 and TRBJ1-2; a possible D gene is TRBD1 (6 bases). The germline V and J ends were trimmed by 5 bases and 2 bases, with 15 bases remaining between them. This CDR3 is built from 15 residues. Germline CDR1 reads SGHVS; CDR2 reads FQNEAQ. CDR3 sequence (DNA): TGTGCCAGCAGCCCCGGGGGGGGGCTGAACTATGGCTACACCTTC. Protein sequence: CASSPGGGLNYGYTF.